The sequence of this TCR beta chain was determined in a study of shared clonotypes between healthy human individuals. About the study: The cohort comprised a couple of women and a few men. Their ages spanned 18 to 49 years.

Overall study findings and caveats: Shared across four donors were roughly 4.7% of the naive CD4 clonotypes.

As regards this clone: Its antigen is not known. The same CDR3 can be traced to other DNA sequences in this sample.

This was a deep-level run. The sorted-subset replicate PCRs were given around 200 ng DNA, which is approximately 30,000 T cell genomes. Clones were sequenced by immunoSEQ multiplex PCR, and TCRdb holds only the in-frame ones, with some missing. This table has 1,500,000 or so clones, around 97% appearing once. The sample taken for sequencing was naive CD4+ T cells sorted from blood. Regarding subset: CD45RA+ positively selected. This sequence originates from a man aged 30-40 years in good health.

CDR3 sequence: CASSDRVGTEAFF. CDR3 DNA sequence: TGTGCCAGCAGTGATAGGGTAGGAACTGAAGCTTTCTTT. The chain employs TRBV2 and TRBJ1-1; D gene ambiguous. The V and J ends lost 3 bases and 5 bases respectively, with 10 bases between them. Per germline, CDR1 SNHLY and CDR2 FYNNEI. The CDR3 spans 13 residues. The full variable domain, rest sourced from reference TRBV2 and TRBJ1-1, is EPEVTQTPSHQVTQMGQEVILRCVPISNHLYFYWYRQILGQKVEFLVSFYNNEISEKSEIFDDQFSVERPDGSNFTLKIRSTKLEDSAMYFCASSDRVGTEAFFGQGTRLTVV.